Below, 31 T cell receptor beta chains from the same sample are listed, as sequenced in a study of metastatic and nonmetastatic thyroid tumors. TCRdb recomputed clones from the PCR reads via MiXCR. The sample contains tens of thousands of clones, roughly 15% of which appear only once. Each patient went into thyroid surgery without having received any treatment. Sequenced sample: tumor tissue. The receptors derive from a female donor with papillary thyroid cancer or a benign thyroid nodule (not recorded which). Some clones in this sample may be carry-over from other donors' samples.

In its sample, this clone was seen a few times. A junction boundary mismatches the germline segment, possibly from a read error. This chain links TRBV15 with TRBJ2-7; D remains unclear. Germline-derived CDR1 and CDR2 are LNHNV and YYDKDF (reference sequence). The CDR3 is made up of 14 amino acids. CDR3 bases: TGTGCCACCATCAGATATATAGGCTCCTACGAGCAGTACTTC. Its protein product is CATIRYIGSYEQYF.

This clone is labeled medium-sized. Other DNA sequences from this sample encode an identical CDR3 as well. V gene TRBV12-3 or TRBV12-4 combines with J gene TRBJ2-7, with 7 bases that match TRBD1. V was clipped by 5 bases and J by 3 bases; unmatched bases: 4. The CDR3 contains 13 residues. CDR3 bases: TGTGCCAGCAGTCGCAACAGGGGCTACGAGCAGTACTTC. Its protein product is CASSRNRGYEQYF.

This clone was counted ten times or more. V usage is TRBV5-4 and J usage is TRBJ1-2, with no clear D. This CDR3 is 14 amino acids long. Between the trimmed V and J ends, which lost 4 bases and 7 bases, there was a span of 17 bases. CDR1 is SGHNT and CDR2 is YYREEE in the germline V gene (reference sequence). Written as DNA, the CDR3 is TGTGCCAGCAGCCCCCCCGAGGAAGGATTTGGCTACACCTTC. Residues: CASSPPEEGFGYTF. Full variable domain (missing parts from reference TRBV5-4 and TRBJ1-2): ETGVTQSPTHLIKTRGQQVTLRCSSQSGHNTVSWYQQALGQGPQFIFQYYREEENGRGNFPPRFSGLQFPNYSSELNVNALELDDSALYLCASSPPEEGFGYTFGSGTRLTVV.

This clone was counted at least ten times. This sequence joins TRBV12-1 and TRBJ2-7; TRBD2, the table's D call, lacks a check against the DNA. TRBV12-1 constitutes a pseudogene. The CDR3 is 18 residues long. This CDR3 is CASSFTMEGTREPYEQYF. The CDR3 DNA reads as TGTGCCAGCAGCTTTACAATGGAAGGGACTCGCGAACCCTACGAGCAGTACTTC.

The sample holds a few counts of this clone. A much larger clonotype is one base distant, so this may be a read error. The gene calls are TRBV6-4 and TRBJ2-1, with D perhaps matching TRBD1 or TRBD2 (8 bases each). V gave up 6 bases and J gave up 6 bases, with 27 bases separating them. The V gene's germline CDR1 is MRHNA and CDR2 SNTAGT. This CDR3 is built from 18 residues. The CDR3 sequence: CASSQVPGGGQVTNEQFF. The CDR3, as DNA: TGTGCCAGCAGCCAAGTCCCGGGAGGGGGACAGGTGACCAATGAGCAGTTCTTC.

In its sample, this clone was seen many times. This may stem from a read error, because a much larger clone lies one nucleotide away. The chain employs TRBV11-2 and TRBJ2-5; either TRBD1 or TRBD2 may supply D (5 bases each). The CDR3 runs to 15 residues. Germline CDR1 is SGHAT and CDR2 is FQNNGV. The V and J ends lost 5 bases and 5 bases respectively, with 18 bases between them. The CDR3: CASSNPGPAIETQYF. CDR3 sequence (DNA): TGTGCCAGCAGCAATCCGGGACCAGCGATTGAGACCCAGTACTTC.

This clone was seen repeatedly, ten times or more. The CDR3 coding sequence is TGCAGCGTTGCAGGGTGGGAGACCCAGTACTTC. Amino acids: CSVAGWETQYF. The chain employs TRBV29-1 and TRBJ2-5, with D tentatively TRBD1 (5 bases). The germline V gene encodes CDR1 SQVTM and CDR2 ANQGSEA. V was shortened by 4 bases and J by 5 bases, with 8 bases between the two germline ends. This CDR3 region has 11 residues.

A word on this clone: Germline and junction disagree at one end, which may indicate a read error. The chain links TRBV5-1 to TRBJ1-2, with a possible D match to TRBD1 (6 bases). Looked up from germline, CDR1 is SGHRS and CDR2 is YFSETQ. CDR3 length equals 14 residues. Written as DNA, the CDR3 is TGCGCCCGCAGCTTGCCAGGGGCGGGGAGTGGCTACACCTTC. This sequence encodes CARSLPGAGSGYTF.

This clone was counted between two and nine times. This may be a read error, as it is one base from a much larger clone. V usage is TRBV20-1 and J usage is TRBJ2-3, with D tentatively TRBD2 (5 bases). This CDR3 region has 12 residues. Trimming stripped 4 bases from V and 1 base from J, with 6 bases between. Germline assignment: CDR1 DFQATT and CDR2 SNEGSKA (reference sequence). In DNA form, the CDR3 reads TGCAGTGCTATGAGGGGCACAGATACGCAGTATTTT. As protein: CSAMRGTDTQYF.

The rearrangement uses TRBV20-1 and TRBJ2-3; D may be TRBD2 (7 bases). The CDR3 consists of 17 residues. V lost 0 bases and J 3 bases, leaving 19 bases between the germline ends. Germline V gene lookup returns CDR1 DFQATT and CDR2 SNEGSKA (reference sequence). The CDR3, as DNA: TGCAGTGCTAGAGATGGTGGGTGGGGAGGGGGGACAGATACGCAGTATTTT. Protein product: CSARDGGWGGGTDTQYF.

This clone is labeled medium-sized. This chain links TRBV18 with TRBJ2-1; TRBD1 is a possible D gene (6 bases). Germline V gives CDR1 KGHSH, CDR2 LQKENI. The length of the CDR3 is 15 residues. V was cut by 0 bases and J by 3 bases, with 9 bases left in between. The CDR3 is CASSPPPGDYNEQFF. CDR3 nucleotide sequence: TGTGCCAGCTCACCACCCCCAGGGGACTACAATGAGCAGTTCTTC.

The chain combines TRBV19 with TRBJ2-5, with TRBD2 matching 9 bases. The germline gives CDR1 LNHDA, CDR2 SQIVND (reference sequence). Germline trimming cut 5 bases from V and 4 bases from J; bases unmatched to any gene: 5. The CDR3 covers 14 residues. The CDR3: CASSGSGRGETQYF. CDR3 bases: TGTGCCAGTAGTGGTAGCGGGAGAGGAGAGACCCAGTACTTC.

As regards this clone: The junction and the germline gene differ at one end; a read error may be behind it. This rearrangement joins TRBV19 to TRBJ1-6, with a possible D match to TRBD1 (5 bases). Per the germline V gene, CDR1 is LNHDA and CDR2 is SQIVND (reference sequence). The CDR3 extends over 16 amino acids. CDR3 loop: CANSIGGTVRNSPLHF. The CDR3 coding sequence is TGTGCCAATAGTATAGGAGGGACCGTACGGAATTCACCCCTCCACTTT.

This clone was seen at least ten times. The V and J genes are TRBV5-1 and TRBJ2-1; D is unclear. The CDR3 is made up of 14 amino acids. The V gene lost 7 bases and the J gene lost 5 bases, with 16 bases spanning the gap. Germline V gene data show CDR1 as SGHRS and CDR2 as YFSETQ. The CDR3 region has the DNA TGCGCCAGCCCTCCGATCCTCGGTCACAATGAGCAGTTCTTC. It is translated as CASPPILGHNEQFF.

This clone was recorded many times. The CDR3 DNA sequence: TGTGCCAGCAGCTCTTGGGGACGGAAAAACACCGGGGAGCTGTTTTTT. It codes for CASSSWGRKNTGELFF. J is TRBJ2-2 and V is TRBV11-1; D might be TRBD1 or TRBD2, each matching 5 bases. The CDR3 runs to 16 residues. Deletions cut 4 bases from V and 2 bases from J, with 14 bases between. CDR1 is SGHAT and CDR2 is FQDESV in the germline V gene (reference sequence).

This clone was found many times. For the CDR3, the DNA is TGCAGTGCTAGTTACAGGGGTGAGGCCACTGAAGCTTTCTTT. Translating it yields CSASYRGEATEAFF. The chain employs TRBV20-1 and TRBJ1-1, with TRBD1 identical over 7 bases. With 3 bases clipped from V and 4 bases from J, the junction kept 8 bases outside the gene matches. Germline V gene data show CDR1 as DFQATT and CDR2 as SNEGSKA (reference sequence). The CDR3 runs 14 residues.

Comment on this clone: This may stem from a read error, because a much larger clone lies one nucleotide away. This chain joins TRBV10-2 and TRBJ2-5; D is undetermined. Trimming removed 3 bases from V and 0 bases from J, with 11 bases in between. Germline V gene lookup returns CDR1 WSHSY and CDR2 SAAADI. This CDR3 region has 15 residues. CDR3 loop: CASSDRASHQETQYF. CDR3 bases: TGCGCCAGCAGTGATCGGGCATCTCACCAAGAGACCCAGTACTTC.

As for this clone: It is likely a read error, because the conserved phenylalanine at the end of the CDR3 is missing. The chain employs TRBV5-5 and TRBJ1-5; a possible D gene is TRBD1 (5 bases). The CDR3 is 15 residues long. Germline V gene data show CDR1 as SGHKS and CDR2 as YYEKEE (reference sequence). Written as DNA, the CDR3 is TGTGCCAGCAGCTTTAGGGCCCAGGGCAATAAGCCCCAGCATCTT. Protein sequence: CASSFRAQGNKPQHL.

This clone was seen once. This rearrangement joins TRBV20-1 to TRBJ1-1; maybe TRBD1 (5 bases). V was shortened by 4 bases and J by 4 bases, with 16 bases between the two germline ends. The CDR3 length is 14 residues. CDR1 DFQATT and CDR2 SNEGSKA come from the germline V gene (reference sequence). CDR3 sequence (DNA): TGCAGTGCTAATCCGCCGGGGGTAGTCACTGAAGCTTTCTTT. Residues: CSANPPGVVTEAFF.

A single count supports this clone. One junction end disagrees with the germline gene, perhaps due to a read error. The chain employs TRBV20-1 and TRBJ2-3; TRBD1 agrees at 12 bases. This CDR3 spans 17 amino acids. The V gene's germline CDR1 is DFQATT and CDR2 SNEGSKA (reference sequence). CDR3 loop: CSAGGQGADGSTYTQYF. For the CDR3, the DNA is TGCAGTGCTGGGGGACAGGGGGCTGATGGAAGCACATATACGCAGTATTTT.

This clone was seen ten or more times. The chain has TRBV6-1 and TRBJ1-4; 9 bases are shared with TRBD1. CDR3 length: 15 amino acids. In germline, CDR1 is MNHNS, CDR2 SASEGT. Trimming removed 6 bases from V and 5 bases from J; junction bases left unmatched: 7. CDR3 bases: TGTGCCAGCAGCCGACTAACAGGGGGCAATGAAAAACTGTTTTTT. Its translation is CASSRLTGGNEKLFF.

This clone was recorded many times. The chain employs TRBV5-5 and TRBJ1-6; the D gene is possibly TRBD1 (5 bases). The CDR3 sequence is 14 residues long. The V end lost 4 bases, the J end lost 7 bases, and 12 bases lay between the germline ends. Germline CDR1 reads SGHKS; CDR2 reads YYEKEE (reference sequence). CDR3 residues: CASSVDGGNSPLHF. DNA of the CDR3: TGTGCCAGCAGCGTAGATGGGGGGAATTCACCCCTCCACTTT.

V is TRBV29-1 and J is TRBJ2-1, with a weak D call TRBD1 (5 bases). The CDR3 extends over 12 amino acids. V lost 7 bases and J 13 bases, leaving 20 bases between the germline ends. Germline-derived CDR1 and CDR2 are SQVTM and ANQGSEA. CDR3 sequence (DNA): TGCAGCGGCCTACGTGGAAGGGGTGATCAGTTCTTC. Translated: CSGLRGRGDQFF.

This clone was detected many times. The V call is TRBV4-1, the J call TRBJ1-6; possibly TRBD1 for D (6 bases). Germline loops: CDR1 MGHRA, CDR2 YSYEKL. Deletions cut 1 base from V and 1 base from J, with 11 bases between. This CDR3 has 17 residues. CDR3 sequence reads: CASSQGRGFSYNSPLHF. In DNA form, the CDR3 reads TGCGCCAGCAGCCAAGGCAGGGGATTTTCCTATAATTCACCCCTCCACTTT.

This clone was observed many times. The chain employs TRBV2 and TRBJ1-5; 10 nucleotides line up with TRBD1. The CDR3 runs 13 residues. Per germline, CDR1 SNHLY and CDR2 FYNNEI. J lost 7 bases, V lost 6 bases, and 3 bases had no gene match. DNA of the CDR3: TGTGCCAGCAGGGGGACAGGGGACCAGCCCCAGCATTTT. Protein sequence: CASRGTGDQPQHF.

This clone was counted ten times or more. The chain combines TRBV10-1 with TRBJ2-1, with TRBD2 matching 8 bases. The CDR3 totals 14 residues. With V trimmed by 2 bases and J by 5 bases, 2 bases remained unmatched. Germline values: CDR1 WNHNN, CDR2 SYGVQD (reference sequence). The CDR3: CASSEGSGDNEQFF. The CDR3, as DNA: TGCGCCAGCAGTGAGGGTAGCGGGGACAATGAGCAGTTCTTC.

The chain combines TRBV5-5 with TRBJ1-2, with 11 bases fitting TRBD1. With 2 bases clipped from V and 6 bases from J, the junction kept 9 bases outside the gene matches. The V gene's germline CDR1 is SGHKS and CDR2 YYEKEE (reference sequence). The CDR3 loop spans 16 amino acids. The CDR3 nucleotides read TGTGCCAGCAGCTTCGGACAGGGGGCTAGGAGTGATGGCTACACCTTC. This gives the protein CASSFGQGARSDGYTF.

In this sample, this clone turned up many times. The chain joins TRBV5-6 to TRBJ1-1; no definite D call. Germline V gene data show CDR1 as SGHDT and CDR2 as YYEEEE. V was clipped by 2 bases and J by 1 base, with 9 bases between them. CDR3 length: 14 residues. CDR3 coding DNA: TGTGCCAGCAGCTTCCGGACCCAGAACACTGAAGCTTTCTTT. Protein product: CASSFRTQNTEAFF.

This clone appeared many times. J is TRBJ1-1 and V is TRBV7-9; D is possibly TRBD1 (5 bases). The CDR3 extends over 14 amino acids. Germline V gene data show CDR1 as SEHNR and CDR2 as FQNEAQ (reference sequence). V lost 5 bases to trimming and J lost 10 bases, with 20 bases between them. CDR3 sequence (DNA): TGTGCCAGCAGCCCATACGGGACCCTCCCTGGAGCTTTCTTT. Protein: CASSPYGTLPGAFF.

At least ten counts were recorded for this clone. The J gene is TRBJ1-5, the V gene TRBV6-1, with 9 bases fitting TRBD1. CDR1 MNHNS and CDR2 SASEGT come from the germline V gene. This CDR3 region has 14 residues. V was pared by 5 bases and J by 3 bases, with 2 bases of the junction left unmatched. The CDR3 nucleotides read TGTGCCAGCAGTTGGACAGGGGCCAATCAGCCCCAGCATTTT. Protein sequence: CASSWTGANQPQHF.

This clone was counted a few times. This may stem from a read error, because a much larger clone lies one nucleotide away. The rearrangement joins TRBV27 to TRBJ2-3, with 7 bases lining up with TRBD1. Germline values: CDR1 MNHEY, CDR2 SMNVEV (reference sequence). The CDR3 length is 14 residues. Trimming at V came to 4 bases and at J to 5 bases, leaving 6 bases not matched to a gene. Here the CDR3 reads CASSSGRGRDTQYF. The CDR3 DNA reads TGTGCCAGCAGTTCGGGCAGGGGGAGAGATACGCAGTATTTT.